What follows is one TCR beta chain and its context. Its antigen is currently unknown. Sequenced by immunoSEQ multiplex PCR; TCRdb stores in-frame clones only, minus some. The sample includes some 320,000 clones, about 86% of them seen just once. Trimming cost V 10 bases and J 3 bases, with 15 bases left between them. The V gene's germline CDR1 is WSHSY and CDR2 SAAADI. This CDR3 contains 13 residues. These data are taken from a study of Ad26.COV2.S vaccination and SARS-CoV-2 variants. Overall study results and limits: Substantial response breadth was reportedly seen for spike-specific CD8+ and CD4+ T cells after vaccination.

Regarding treatment: around 19 received Ad26.COV2.S at low or high dose, single or two shots; several received placebo; per-sample allocation not given. Sampling happened 63 days after the first vaccine or placebo injection. The sequenced sample was peripheral blood, obtained in a trial of Ad26.COV2.S vaccine versus placebo. The TCR originated in a person aged 18-60 years who received the Ad26.COV2.S COVID-19 vaccine or a placebo. The chain recombines TRBV10-2 with TRBJ2-5; tentatively, D is TRBD1 (6 bases). The CDR3 sequence is CATFTQGKETQYF. As DNA, the CDR3 is TGCGCCACCTTTACACAGGGTAAAGAGACCCAGTACTTC.